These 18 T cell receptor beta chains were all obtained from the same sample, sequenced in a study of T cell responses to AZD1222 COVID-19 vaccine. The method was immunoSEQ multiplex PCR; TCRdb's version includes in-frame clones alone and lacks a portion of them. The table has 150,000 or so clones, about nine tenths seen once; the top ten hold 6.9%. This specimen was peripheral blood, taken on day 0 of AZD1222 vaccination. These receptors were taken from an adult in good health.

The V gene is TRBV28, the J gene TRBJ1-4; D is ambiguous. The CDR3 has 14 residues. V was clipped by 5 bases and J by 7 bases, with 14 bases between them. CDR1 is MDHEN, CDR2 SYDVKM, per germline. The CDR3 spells CASSPYITLEKLFF. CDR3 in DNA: TGTGCCAGCAGTCCCTACATCACTCTTGAAAAACTGTTTTTT.

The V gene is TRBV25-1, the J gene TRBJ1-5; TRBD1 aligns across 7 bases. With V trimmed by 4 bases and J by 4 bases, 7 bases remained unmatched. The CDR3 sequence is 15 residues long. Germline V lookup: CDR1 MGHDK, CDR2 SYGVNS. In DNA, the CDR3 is TGTGCCAGCAGTGGACCAGGGGGGGGTAATCAGCCCCAGCATTTT. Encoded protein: CASSGPGGGNQPQHF.

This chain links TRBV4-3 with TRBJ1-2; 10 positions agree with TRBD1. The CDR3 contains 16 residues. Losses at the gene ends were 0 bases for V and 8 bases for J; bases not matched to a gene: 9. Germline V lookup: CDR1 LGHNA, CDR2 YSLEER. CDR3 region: CASSQDRQGAWGGYTF. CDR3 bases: TGCGCCAGCAGCCAAGACCGACAGGGGGCTTGGGGAGGCTACACCTTC.

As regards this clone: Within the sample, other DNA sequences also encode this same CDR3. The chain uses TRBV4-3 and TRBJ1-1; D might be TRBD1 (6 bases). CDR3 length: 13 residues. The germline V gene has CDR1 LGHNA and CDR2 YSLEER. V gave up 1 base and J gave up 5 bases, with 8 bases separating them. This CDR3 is CASSQGQGTEAFF. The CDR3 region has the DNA TGCGCCAGCAGCCAAGGCCAGGGGACTGAAGCTTTCTTT.

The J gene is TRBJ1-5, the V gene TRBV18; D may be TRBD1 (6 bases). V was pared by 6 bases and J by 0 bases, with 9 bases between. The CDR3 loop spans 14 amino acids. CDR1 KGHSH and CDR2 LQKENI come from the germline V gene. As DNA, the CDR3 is TGTGCCAGCTCGCACAGGGATAGCAATCAGCCCCAGCATTTT. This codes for CASSHRDSNQPQHF.

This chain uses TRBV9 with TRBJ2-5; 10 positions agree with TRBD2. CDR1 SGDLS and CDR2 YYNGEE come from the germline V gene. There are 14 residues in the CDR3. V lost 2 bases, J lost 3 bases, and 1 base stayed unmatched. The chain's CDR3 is CASSVLAGEETQYF. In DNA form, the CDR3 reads TGTGCCAGCAGCGTTCTAGCGGGGGAAGAGACCCAGTACTTC.

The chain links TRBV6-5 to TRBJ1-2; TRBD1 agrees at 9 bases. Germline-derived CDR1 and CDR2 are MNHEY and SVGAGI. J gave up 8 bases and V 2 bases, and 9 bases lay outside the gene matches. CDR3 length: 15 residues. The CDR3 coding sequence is TGTGCCAGCAGTTACGGTTTAGGACAGGGGATAGGCTACACCTTC. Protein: CASSYGLGQGIGYTF.

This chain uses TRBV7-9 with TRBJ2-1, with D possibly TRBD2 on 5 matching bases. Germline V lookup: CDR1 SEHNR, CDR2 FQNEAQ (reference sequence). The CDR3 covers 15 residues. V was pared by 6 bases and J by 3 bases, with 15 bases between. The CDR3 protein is CASRGNMRVYNEQFF. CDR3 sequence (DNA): TGTGCCAGCAGGGGGAACATGAGGGTCTACAATGAGCAGTTCTTC.

The CDR3 region has the DNA TGTGCCAGCAGTGAACTTGAAGGGGTGTCGAGAGCTTTCTTT. Its translation is CASSELEGVSRAFF. The chain has TRBV6-1 and TRBJ1-1, with TRBD1 as a possible D gene (5 bases). V was trimmed by 2 bases and J by 10 bases, leaving 17 bases between them. The CDR3 contains 14 residues. CDR1 is MNHNS, CDR2 SASEGT, per germline.

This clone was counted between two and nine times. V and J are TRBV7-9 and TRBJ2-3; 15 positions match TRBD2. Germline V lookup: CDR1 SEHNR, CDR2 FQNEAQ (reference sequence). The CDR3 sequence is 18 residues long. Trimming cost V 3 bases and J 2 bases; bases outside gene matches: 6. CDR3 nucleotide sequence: TGTGCCAGCAGCTTGGGACTAGCGGGGGGTTATCTCACAGATACGCAGTATTTT. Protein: CASSLGLAGGYLTDTQYF. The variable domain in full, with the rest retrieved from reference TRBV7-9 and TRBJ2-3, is DTGVSQNPRHKITKRGQNVTFRCDPISEHNRLYWYRQTLGQGPEFLTYFQNEAQLEKSRLLSDRFSAERPKGSFSTLEIQRTEQGDSAMYLCASSLGLAGGYLTDTQYFGPGTRLTVL.

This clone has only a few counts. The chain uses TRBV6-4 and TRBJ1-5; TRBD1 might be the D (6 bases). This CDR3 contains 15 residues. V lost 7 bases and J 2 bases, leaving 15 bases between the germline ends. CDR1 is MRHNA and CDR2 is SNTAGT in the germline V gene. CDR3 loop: CASTTDRYGNQPQHF. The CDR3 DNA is TGTGCCAGCACTACGGACAGATATGGCAATCAGCCCCAGCATTTT.

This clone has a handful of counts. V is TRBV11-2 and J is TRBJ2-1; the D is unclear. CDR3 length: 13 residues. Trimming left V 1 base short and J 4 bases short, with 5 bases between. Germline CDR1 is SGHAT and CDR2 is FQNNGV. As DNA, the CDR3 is TGTGCCAGCAGCTTAGCTAGTTACAATGAGCAGTTCTTC. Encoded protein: CASSLASYNEQFF.

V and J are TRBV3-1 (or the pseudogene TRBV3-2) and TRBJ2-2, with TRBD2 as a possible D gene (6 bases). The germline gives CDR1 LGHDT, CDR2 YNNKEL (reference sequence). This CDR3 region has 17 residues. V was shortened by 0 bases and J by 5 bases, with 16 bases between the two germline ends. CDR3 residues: CASSQESSASETGELFF. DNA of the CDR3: TGTGCCAGCAGCCAAGAGTCTAGCGCCTCTGAAACCGGGGAGCTGTTTTTT.

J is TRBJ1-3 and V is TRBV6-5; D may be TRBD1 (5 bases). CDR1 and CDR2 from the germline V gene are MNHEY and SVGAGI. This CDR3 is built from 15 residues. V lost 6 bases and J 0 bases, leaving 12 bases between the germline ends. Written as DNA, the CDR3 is TGTGCCAGCAGCCGAACAGGCTTCTCTGGAAACACCATATATTTT. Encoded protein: CASSRTGFSGNTIYF.

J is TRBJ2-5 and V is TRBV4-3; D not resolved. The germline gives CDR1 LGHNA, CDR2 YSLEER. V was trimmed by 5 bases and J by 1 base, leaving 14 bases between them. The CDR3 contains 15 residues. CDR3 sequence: CASSSNWGSQETQYF. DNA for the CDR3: TGCGCCAGCAGCTCGAACTGGGGAAGCCAAGAGACCCAGTACTTC.

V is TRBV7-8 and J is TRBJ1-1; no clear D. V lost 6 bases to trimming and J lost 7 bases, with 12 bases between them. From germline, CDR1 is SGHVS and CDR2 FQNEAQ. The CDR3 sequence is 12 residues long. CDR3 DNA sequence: TGTGCCAGCAGTGGTGGGCAGATTGAAGCTTTCTTT. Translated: CASSGGQIEAFF.

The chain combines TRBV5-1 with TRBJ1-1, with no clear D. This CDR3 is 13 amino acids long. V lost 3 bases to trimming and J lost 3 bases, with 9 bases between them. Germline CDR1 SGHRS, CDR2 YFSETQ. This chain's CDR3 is CASSSWVDTEAFF. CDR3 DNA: TGCGCCAGCAGCTCTTGGGTTGACACTGAAGCTTTCTTT.

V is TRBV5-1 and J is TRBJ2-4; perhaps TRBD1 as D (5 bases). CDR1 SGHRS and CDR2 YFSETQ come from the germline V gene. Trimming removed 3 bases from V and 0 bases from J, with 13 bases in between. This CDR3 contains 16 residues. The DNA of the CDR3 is TGCGCCAGCAGCTGGATGATGGGGCTAGCCAAAAACATTCAGTACTTC. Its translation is CASSWMMGLAKNIQYF. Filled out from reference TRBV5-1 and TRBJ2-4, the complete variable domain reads KAGVTQTPRYLIKTRGQQVTLSCSPISGHRSVSWYQQTPGQGLQFLFEYFSETQRNKGNFPGRFSGRQFSNSRSEMNVSTLELGDSALYLCASSWMMGLAKNIQYFGAGTRLSVL.